The 26 T cell receptor beta chains below were found in one sample sequenced in a study of OX40 agonist ivuxolimab in advanced cancers. The repertoire was sequenced with immunoSEQ multiplex PCR; TCRdb's copy has only in-frame clones and lacks some. Of more than 95,000 clones listed, around 90% were seen once; the top ten hold roughly 0.77%. Sequenced material: CD4+ or CD8+ T cells sorted from blood, taken in a trial of the OX40 agonist ivuxolimab. These receptors were collected from an adult with an advanced solid tumor such as melanoma, head and neck, liver or kidney cancer.

The chain is built from TRBV6-9 and TRBJ1-1; D not certain. Trimming removed 9 bases at V and 1 base at J, with 6 bases between. The CDR3 has 11 amino acids. The germline gives CDR1 MNHGY, CDR2 SVAAGI. The DNA for the CDR3 is TGTGCCAGTAGATCGAACACTGAAGCTTTCTTT. Encoded protein: CASRSNTEAFF.

The CDR3 bases are TGTGCCAGCAGTTCCGGGACAGGGGGCTTTGGAAACACCATATATTTT. The encoded protein is CASSSGTGGFGNTIYF. The V gene is TRBV7-9, the J gene TRBJ1-3, with 12 bases lining up with TRBD1. With 6 bases clipped from V and 3 bases from J, the junction kept 6 bases outside the gene matches. The germline CDR1 and CDR2 sequences are SEHNR and FQNEAQ (reference sequence). The CDR3 runs 16 residues.

The chain is built from TRBV18 and TRBJ1-2, with 9 bases fitting TRBD1. There are 14 residues in the CDR3. The V gene end was trimmed by 3 bases and the J gene end by 6 bases; junction bases not matched to a gene: 5. Germline CDR1 is KGHSH and CDR2 is LQKENI. In DNA form, the CDR3 reads TGTGCCAGCTCACCCGACAGGGGGGGACATGGCTACACCTTC. Translating it yields CASSPDRGGHGYTF.

Comments on this clone: Germline and junction disagree at one end, which may indicate a read error. This same CDR3 is encoded by further DNA sequences in the sample. The rearrangement uses TRBV7-7 and TRBJ2-3; TRBD2 matches at 10 bases. The CDR3 is 15 residues long. Germline loops: CDR1 SSHAT, CDR2 FNYEAQ (reference sequence). CDR3 in amino acids: CASSLAGGSTDTQYF. The CDR3 nucleotides read TGTGCTAGCAGCTTAGCGGGGGGCAGCACAGATACGCAGTATTTT.

The V call is TRBV30, the J call TRBJ2-6; D gene ambiguous. V was pared by 5 bases and J by 1 base, with 6 bases between. CDR3 length: 13 residues. Germline assignment: CDR1 GTSNPN and CDR2 SVGIG (reference sequence). CDR3: CAWGGSGANVLTF. The CDR3 coding sequence is TGTGCCTGGGGCGGATCTGGGGCCAACGTCCTGACTTTC.

The chain carries TRBV30 and TRBJ1-3, with D uncertain. The germline V gene has CDR1 GTSNPN and CDR2 SVGIG (reference sequence). V lost 4 bases and J lost 1, with 5 bases in between. The CDR3 has 12 amino acids. CDR3 bases: TGTGCCTGGACTGATTCTGGAAACACCATATATTTT. Translating gives CAWTDSGNTIYF.

This chain uses TRBV29-1 with TRBJ2-3, with D tentatively TRBD1 (5 bases). Between the trimmed V and J ends, which lost 4 bases and 2 bases, there was a span of 10 bases. The CDR3 has 13 amino acids. Germline V gives CDR1 SQVTM, CDR2 ANQGSEA. CDR3 DNA: TGCAGCGTTGCTCCAGGGTCCACAGATACGCAGTATTTT. Translating it yields CSVAPGSTDTQYF.

The gene calls are TRBV15 and TRBJ1-1, with D possibly being TRBD1 (6 bases). This CDR3 region has 15 residues. Germline V lookup: CDR1 LNHNV, CDR2 YYDKDF (reference sequence). V gave up 3 bases and J gave up 4 bases, with 15 bases separating them. CDR3 nucleotide sequence: TGTGCCACCAGCAGGTTGGGGGGCTCGGGCACTGAAGCTTTCTTT. Translated: CATSRLGGSGTEAFF.

Concerning this clone itself: Other nucleotide sequences from this sample produce the same CDR3. The chain is built from TRBV30 and TRBJ2-3, with D maybe TRBD2 (7 bases). Germline CDR1 and CDR2: GTSNPN and SVGIG (reference sequence). V lost 2 bases and J 1 base, leaving 10 bases between the germline ends. This CDR3 is built from 14 residues. CDR3: CAWSRGGGTDTQYF. The CDR3 DNA sequence: TGTGCCTGGAGTCGAGGGGGGGGCACAGATACGCAGTATTTT.

The chain combines TRBV5-4 with TRBJ2-5; no definite D call. Germline V CDR1 and CDR2: SGHNT, YYREEE (reference sequence). The length of the CDR3 is 14 residues. V was shortened by 4 bases and J by 3 bases, with 13 bases between the two germline ends. CDR3 bases: TGTGCCAGCAGCCTCGGTCCAAAAGAAGAGACCCAGTACTTC. Its translation is CASSLGPKEETQYF.

This clone was seen only a few times. The chain combines TRBV4-1 with TRBJ1-1, with D possibly matching TRBD1 (5 bases). Germline V gene sequence: CDR1 MGHRA, CDR2 YSYEKL. This CDR3 is 13 amino acids long. V lost 4 bases, J lost 6 bases, and 12 bases lay in between. This CDR3 is CASSRFRGAEAFF. CDR3 nucleotides: TGCGCCAGCAGCCGCTTCCGGGGGGCTGAAGCTTTCTTT.

This chain joins TRBV5-1 and TRBJ2-3; no firm D call. The CDR3 consists of 14 residues. The ends were cut back, 0 bases at V and 0 bases at J, with 5 bases in the middle. Germline V gene data show CDR1 as SGHRS and CDR2 as YFSETQ. CDR3 in amino acids: CASSLDRSTDTQYF. CDR3 DNA sequence: TGCGCCAGCAGCTTGGATAGGAGCACAGATACGCAGTATTTT.

The chain recombines TRBV6-5 with TRBJ1-4; D possibly corresponds to TRBD1 (5 bases). The V gene lost 5 bases and the J gene lost 4 bases, with 11 bases spanning the gap. Germline V lookup: CDR1 MNHEY, CDR2 SVGAGI. This CDR3 comprises 14 residues. CDR3 nucleotide sequence: TGTGCCAGCAGTCGACAGCCATATAATGAAAAACTGTTTTTT. Translating gives CASSRQPYNEKLFF.

The genes are TRBV7-2 and TRBJ1-5, with 8 bases identical to TRBD1. This CDR3 is 13 amino acids long. J lost 6 bases, V lost 5 bases, and 3 bases had no gene match. Germline assignment: CDR1 SGHTA and CDR2 FQGNSA. The CDR3 loop reads CASSTGGTQPQHF. The CDR3 region has the DNA TGTGCCAGCAGCACAGGGGGTACTCAGCCCCAGCATTTT.

V and J are TRBV28 and TRBJ2-2; D remains unclear. The CDR3 runs 13 residues. V lost 5 bases, J lost 6 bases, and 10 bases lay in between. CDR1 is MDHEN, CDR2 SYDVKM, per germline. CDR3 nucleotide sequence: TGTGCCAGCAGTGCACCAGCCGCCGGGGAGCTGTTTTTT. Protein sequence: CASSAPAAGELFF.

The rearrangement joins TRBV28 to TRBJ2-7; D is perhaps TRBD2 (6 bases). This CDR3 spans 13 amino acids. Trimming stripped 8 bases from V and 5 bases from J, with 16 bases between. Germline-derived CDR1 and CDR2 are MDHEN and SYDVKM. The CDR3 nucleotides read TGTGCCAGCGGTTCGGGGGATTCGGACGAGCAGTACTTC. Encoded protein: CASGSGDSDEQYF.

The V gene is TRBV7-2, the J gene TRBJ2-4; D gene ambiguous. V was pared by 4 bases and J by 4 bases, with 8 bases between. CDR3 length equals 13 residues. Germline CDR1 reads SGHTA; CDR2 reads FQGNSA. Written as DNA, the CDR3 is TGTGCCAGCAGCTCTCCACCAAAAAACATTCAGTACTTC. Amino acids: CASSSPPKNIQYF.

V gene TRBV5-5 combines with J gene TRBJ1-3, with TRBD1 matching 9 bases. This CDR3 contains 16 residues. Germline values: CDR1 SGHKS, CDR2 YYEKEE (reference sequence). The trim removed 2 bases at V and 5 bases at J, leaving 8 bases unmatched. For the CDR3, the DNA is TGTGCCAGCAGCTTCTACACAGGGGGCTTTAGAAACACCATATATTTT. Translated, it gives CASSFYTGGFRNTIYF. The full variable domain, rest sourced from reference TRBV5-5 and TRBJ1-3, is DAGVTQSPTHLIKTRGQQVTLRCSPISGHKSVSWYQQVLGQGPQFIFQYYEKEERGRGNFPDRFSARQFPNYSSELNVNALLLGDSALYLCASSFYTGGFRNTIYFGEGSWLTVV.

This clone has just one count. The genes are TRBV30 and TRBJ2-3; D unclear. CDR1 is GTSNPN and CDR2 is SVGIG in the germline V gene (reference sequence). V was trimmed by 3 bases and J by 6 bases, leaving 7 bases between them. This CDR3 comprises 11 residues. DNA of the CDR3: TGTGCCTGGAGGGTCGGGGATACGCAGTATTTT. Its protein is CAWRVGDTQYF.

V gene TRBV6-5 combines with J gene TRBJ2-1, with D perhaps given as TRBD1 or TRBD2 (6 bases each). The CDR3 has 12 amino acids. Trimming left V 5 bases short and J 7 bases short, with 9 bases between. Looked up from germline, CDR1 is MNHEY and CDR2 is SVGAGI. CDR3 loop: CASSGGTNEQFF. The CDR3 DNA is TGTGCCAGCAGTGGGGGGACAAATGAGCAGTTCTTC.

In this sample, this clone turned up a few times. At the DNA level, this CDR3 is encoded by other sequences in the same sample as well. J is TRBJ1-5 and V is TRBV18; maybe TRBD1 (5 bases). CDR1 and CDR2 (germline): KGHSH, LQKENI. The V gene lost 3 bases and the J gene lost 1 base, with 7 bases spanning the gap. There are 14 residues in the CDR3. In nucleotides, the CDR3 is TGTGCCAGCTCACCGGGGGGGAGCAATCAGCCCCAGCATTTT. This gives the protein CASSPGGSNQPQHF.

This chain connects TRBV7-2 to TRBJ2-5; 7 bases match TRBD2. Germline V gene sequence: CDR1 SGHTA, CDR2 FQGNSA. With V trimmed by 2 bases and J by 4 bases, 7 bases remained unmatched. This CDR3 is 15 amino acids long. The CDR3 here is CASSLIVLAAETQYF. CDR3 coding DNA: TGTGCCAGCAGCTTAATCGTGCTAGCGGCAGAGACCCAGTACTTC.

As DNA, the CDR3 is TGTGCCAGCAGTTACCCCCTAGGGGAAGGGCGCAACGAGCAGTACTTC. Translated, it gives CASSYPLGEGRNEQYF. This chain links TRBV6-5 with TRBJ2-7; a possible D gene is TRBD1 (5 bases). Per the germline V gene, CDR1 is MNHEY and CDR2 is SVGAGI. The CDR3 is 16 amino acids. V was shortened by 2 bases and J by 5 bases, with 19 bases between the two germline ends.

V is TRBV14 and J is TRBJ2-5, with D hard to call. Trimming took off 1 base at V and 0 bases at J, with 15 bases between the two ends. From germline, CDR1 is SGHDN and CDR2 FVKESK. This CDR3 has 17 amino acids. The CDR3 DNA sequence: TGTGCCAGCAGCCAAGTGTTTGGGAACTCGTACCAAGAGACCCAGTACTTC. Translation: CASSQVFGNSYQETQYF. The full variable domain, with the rest looked up from reference TRBV14 and TRBJ2-5, is EAGVTQFPSHSVIEKGQTVTLRCDPISGHDNLYWYRRVMGKEIKFLLHFVKESKQDESGMPNNRFLAERTGGTYSTLKVQPAELEDSGVYFCASSQVFGNSYQETQYFGPGTRLLVL.

This clone has only one observation. The chain employs TRBV28 and TRBJ2-2, with 8 bases aligning to TRBD1. After removal of 6 bases from V and 0 bases from J, the junction contained 0 bases not matched to a gene. Germline loops: CDR1 MDHEN, CDR2 SYDVKM. The CDR3 length is 14 residues. Here the CDR3 reads CASRTGANTGELFF. As DNA, the CDR3 is TGTGCCAGCAGGACAGGGGCGAACACCGGGGAGCTGTTTTTT.

This clone turned up a few times. The chain employs TRBV25-1 and TRBJ2-7, with D hard to call. Germline lookup yields CDR1 MGHDK and CDR2 SYGVNS. This CDR3 is 13 amino acids long. V was trimmed by 6 bases and J by 1 base, leaving 10 bases between them. The CDR3 loop is CASRGFQSYEQYF. In nucleotides, the CDR3 is TGTGCCAGCAGAGGCTTTCAATCCTACGAGCAGTACTTC.